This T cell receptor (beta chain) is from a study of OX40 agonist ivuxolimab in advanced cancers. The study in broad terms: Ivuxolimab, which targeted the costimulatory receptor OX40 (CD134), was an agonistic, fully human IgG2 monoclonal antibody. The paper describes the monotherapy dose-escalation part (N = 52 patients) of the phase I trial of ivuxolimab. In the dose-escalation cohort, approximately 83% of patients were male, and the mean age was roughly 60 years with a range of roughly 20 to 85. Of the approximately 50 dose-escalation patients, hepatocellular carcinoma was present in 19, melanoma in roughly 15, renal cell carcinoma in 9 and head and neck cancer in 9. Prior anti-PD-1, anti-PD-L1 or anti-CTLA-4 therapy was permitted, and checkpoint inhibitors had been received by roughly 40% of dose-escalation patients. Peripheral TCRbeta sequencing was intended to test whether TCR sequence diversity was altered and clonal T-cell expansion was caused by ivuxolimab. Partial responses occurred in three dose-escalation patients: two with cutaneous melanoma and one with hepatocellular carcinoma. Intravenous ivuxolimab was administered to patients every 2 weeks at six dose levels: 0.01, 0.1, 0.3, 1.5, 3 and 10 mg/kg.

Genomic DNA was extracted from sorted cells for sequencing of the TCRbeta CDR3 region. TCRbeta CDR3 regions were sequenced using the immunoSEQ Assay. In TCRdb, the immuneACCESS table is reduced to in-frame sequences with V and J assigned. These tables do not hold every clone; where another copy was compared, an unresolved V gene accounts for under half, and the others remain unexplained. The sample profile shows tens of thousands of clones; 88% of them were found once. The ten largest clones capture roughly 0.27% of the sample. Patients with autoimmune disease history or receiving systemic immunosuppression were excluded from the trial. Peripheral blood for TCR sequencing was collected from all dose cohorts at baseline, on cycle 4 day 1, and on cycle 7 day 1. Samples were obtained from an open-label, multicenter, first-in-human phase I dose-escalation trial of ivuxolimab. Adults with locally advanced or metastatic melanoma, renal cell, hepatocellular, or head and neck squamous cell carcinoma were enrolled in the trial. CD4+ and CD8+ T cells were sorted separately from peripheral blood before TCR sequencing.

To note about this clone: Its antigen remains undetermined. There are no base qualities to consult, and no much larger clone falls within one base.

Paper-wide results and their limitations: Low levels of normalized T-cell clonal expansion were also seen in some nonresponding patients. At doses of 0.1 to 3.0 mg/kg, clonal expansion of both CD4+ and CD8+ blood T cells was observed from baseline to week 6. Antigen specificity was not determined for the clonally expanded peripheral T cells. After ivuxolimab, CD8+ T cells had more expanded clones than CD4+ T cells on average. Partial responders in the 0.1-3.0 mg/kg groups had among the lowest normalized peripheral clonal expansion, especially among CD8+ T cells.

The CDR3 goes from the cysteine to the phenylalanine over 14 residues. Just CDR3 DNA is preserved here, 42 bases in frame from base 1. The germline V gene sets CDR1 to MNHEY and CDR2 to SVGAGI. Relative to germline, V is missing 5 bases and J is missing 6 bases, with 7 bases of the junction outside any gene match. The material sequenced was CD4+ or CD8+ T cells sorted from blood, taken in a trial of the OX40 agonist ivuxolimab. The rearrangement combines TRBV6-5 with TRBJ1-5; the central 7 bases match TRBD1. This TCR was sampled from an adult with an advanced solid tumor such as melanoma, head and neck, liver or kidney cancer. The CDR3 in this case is CASSKQGSGQPQHF. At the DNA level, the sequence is TGTGCCAGCAGTAAACAGGGGTCGGGTCAGCCCCAGCATTTT.